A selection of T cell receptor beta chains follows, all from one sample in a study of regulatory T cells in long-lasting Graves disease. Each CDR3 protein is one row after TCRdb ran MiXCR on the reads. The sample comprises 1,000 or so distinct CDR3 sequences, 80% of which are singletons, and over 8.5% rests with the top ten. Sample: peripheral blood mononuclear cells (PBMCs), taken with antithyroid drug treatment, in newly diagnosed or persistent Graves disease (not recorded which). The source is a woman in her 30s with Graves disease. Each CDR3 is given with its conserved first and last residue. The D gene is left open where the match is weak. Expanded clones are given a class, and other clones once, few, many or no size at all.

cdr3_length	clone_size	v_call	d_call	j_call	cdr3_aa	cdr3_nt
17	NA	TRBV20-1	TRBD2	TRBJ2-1	CSAGGQLLAGGGNEQFF	TGCAGTGCCGGCGGGCAACTTTTAGCGGGAGGGGGCAATGAGCAGTTCTTC
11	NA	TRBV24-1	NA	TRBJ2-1	CATSAYNEQFF	TGTGCCACCAGTGCGTACAATGAGCAGTTCTTC
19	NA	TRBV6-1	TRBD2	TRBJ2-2	CASSGRFRGSGSITGELFF	TGTGCCAGCAGTGGGCGGTTTAGAGGTAGCGGGAGTATAACCGGGGAGCTGTTTTTT
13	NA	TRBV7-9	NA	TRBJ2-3	CASSLPSIDTQYF	TGTGCCAGCAGCTTACCGAGCATAGATACGCAGTATTTT
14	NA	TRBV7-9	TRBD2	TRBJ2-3	CASLLAASTDTQYF	TGTGCCAGCCTACTAGCGGCCAGCACAGATACGCAGTATTTT
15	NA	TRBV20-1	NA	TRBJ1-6	CSATDSSSYNSPLHF	TGCAGTGCTACAGACAGTAGCTCCTATAATTCACCCCTCCACTTT
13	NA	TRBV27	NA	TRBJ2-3	CASRAGGGNTQYF	TGTGCCAGCAGAGCAGGGGGGGGAAATACGCAGTATTTT
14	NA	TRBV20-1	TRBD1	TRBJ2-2	CSASQGQGPGELFF	TGCAGTGCTTCACAGGGACAGGGGCCCGGGGAGCTGTTTTTT
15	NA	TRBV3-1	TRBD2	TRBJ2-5	CASSLFSGSGETQYF	TGTGCCAGCAGCCTATTTAGCGGGAGTGGGGAGACCCAGTACTTC
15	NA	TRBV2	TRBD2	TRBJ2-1	CASSESSGDYNEQFF	TGTGCCAGCAGTGAATCTAGCGGAGACTACAATGAGCAGTTCTTC
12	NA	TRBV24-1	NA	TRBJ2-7	CATSDRDYEQYF	TGTGCCACCAGTGACAGAGACTACGAGCAGTACTTC
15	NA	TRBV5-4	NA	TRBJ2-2	CASSSWTVGTGELFF	TGTGCCAGCAGCTCGTGGACAGTCGGCACCGGGGAGCTGTTTTTT
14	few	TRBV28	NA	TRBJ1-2	CASAVGYTNYGYTF	TGTGCCAGCGCCGTGGGGTATACTAACTATGGCTACACCTTC
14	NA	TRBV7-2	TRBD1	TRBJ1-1	CASSSHRDSTEAFF	TGTGCCAGCAGCTCGCACCGGGACAGCACTGAAGCTTTCTTT
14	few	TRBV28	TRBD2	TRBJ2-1	CASSSVAGANEQFF	TGTGCCAGCAGTTCCGTAGCGGGAGCCAATGAGCAGTTCTTC
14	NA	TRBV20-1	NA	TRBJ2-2	CSARPGAGTGELFF	TGCAGTGCTAGGCCAGGGGCTGGCACCGGGGAGCTGTTTTTT
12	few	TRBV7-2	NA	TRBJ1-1	CASSWGNTEAFF	TGTGCCAGCAGCTGGGGGAACACTGAAGCTTTCTTT
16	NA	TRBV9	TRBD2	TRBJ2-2	CASSPGGLALAGELFF	TGTGCCAGCAGCCCGGGGGGGCTAGCATTGGCCGGGGAGCTGTTTTTT
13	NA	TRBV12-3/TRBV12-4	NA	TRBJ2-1	CASSFGRDNEQFF	TGTGCCAGCAGTTTCGGCAGGGACAATGAGCAGTTCTTC
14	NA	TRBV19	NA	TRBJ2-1	CASSGPLGGGEQFF	TGTGCCAGTAGTGGCCCCTTAGGGGGTGGCGAGCAGTTCTTC
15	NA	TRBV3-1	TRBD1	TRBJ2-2	CASSHPGQGARELFF	TGTGCCAGCAGCCACCCCGGACAGGGGGCCAGGGAGCTGTTTTTT
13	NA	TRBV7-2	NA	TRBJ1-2	CASSLAQVRGYTF	TGTGCCAGCAGCTTAGCACAGGTCCGGGGCTACACCTTC
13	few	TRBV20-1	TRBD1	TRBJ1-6	CSARGDRASPLHF	TGCAGTGCTAGAGGAGACAGGGCCTCACCCCTCCACTTT
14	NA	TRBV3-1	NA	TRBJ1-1	CASSRKRSNTEAFF	TGTGCCAGCAGCCGCAAACGGTCGAACACTGAAGCTTTCTTT
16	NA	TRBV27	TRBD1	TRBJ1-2	CASTLRRGGQPHGYTF	TGTGCCAGCACCCTAAGGCGAGGGGGACAGCCCCATGGCTACACCTTC
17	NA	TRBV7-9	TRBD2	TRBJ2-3	CASSSGGSREGTDTQYF	TGTGCCAGCAGCTCCGGGGGGTCGCGGGAGGGCACAGATACGCAGTATTTT
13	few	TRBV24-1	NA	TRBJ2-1	CATSLAGDNEQFF	TGTGCCACCAGCCTTGCAGGGGACAATGAGCAGTTCTTC
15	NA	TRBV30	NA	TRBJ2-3	CAWSVGGGSTDTQYF	TGTGCCTGGAGTGTAGGTGGGGGCAGCACAGATACGCAGTATTTT
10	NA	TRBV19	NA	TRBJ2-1	CASVGDEQFF	TGTGCCTCAGTAGGGGATGAGCAGTTCTTC
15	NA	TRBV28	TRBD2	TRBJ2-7	CASSFSTSVAYEQYF	TGTGCCAGCAGTTTTTCGACTAGCGTAGCCTACGAGCAGTACTTC